One and the same sample provided the 24 T cell receptor beta chains below, sequenced in a study of human T cells and chemical hapten exposure. Described time point: patch test 2, 6 weeks after DPC sensitization. Treatment denoted: therapeutic diphenylcyclopropenone sensitization with weekly scalp DPC. In TCRdb, the RACE reads were re-called with MiXCR into one record per CDR3 protein. Of about 350,000 distinct CDR3 sequences in the sample, roughly 6.3% were seen once. The sequenced sample was whole blood, obtained in connection with sensitization to the hapten diphenylcyclopropenone (DPC). These receptors were obtained from a woman aged 18-30 years with alopecia areata. Some clones in this sample may be carry-over from other donors' samples.

This clonotype has ten or more counts. The rearrangement links TRBV6-2 or TRBV6-3 to TRBJ2-5; D gene unclear. The ends were cut back, 2 bases at V and 10 bases at J, with 5 bases in the middle. The germline V gene has CDR1 MNHEY and CDR2 SVGEGT. There are 10 residues in the CDR3. In nucleotides, the CDR3 is TGTGCCAGCAGTTACCCCATCCAGTACTTC. This codes for CASSYPIQYF.

The rearrangement links TRBV5-5 to TRBJ2-1; D uncertain. CDR3 size: 12 residues. Between the trimmed V and J ends, which lost 0 bases and 10 bases, there was a span of 8 bases. Germline CDR1 and CDR2: SGHKS and YYEKEE (reference sequence). CDR3 residues: CASSLGPAEQFF. Written as DNA, the CDR3 is TGTGCCAGCAGCTTGGGTCCAGCCGAGCAGTTCTTC.

The V and J genes are TRBV20-1 and TRBJ1-1, with TRBD1 matching 9 bases. V lost 4 bases and J lost 4; bases outside the gene matches: 7. CDR3 length: 14 amino acids. Germline-derived CDR1 and CDR2 are DFQATT and SNEGSKA (reference sequence). CDR3 in DNA: TGCAGTGCTATAACAGGGGGCGCAGCCACTGAAGCTTTCTTT. Its protein product is CSAITGGAATEAFF.

This sequence joins TRBV9 and TRBJ2-7; TRBD1 matches 9 bases. Looked up from germline, CDR1 is SGDLS and CDR2 is YYNGEE. The CDR3 is 14 amino acids. V lost 4 bases and J lost 6; bases outside the gene matches: 8. The CDR3 is CASSPAGQGLEQYF. CDR3 nucleotide sequence: TGTGCCAGCAGCCCCGCGGGACAGGGTCTCGAGCAGTACTTC.

This clonotype showed up just a few times. The V gene is TRBV28, the J gene TRBJ1-4; D may be TRBD1 (5 bases). The CDR3 covers 10 residues. Germline V lookup: CDR1 MDHEN, CDR2 SYDVKM. The V end lost 10 bases, the J end lost 7 bases, and 7 bases lay between the germline ends. Here the CDR3 reads CATQGEKLFF. In DNA form, the CDR3 reads TGTGCCACCCAGGGTGAAAAACTGTTTTTT.

This clonotype was detected only a few times. This rearrangement joins TRBV10-3 to TRBJ2-7, with 8 nucleotides matching TRBD1. Germline CDR1 and CDR2: ENHRY and SYGVKD. The CDR3 totals 13 residues. V was pared by 5 bases and J by 5 bases, with 5 bases of the junction left unmatched. The CDR3 bases are TGTGCCATCAGTCCGGACAGGGATAACGAGCAGTACTTC. Translating gives CAISPDRDNEQYF.

The genes are TRBV21-1 and TRBJ2-3; the table names TRBD2, a call not compared with the DNA. TRBV21-1 is noted as a pseudogene. This CDR3 is built from 17 residues. The CDR3 bases are TGTGCCAGCAGCAAAGCTGGGACTCCTGCTAGCACAGATACGCAGTATTTT. Translated, it gives CASSKAGTPASTDTQYF.

This clonotype was observed at least ten times. J is TRBJ1-1 and V is TRBV27; no clear D. V was shortened by 6 bases and J by 0 bases, with 8 bases between the two germline ends. Per germline, CDR1 MNHEY and CDR2 SMNVEV (reference sequence). The CDR3 spans 13 residues. The CDR3 spells CASSPKVNTEAFF. CDR3 bases: TGTGCCAGCAGCCCCAAAGTGAACACTGAAGCTTTCTTT.

There are a few counts of this clonotype. The V and J genes are TRBV13 and TRBJ2-5, with D possibly being TRBD1 (5 bases). The CDR3 has 14 amino acids. Trimming took off 4 bases at V and 5 bases at J, with 14 bases between the two ends. CDR1 and CDR2 (germline): PRHDT, FYEKMQ (reference sequence). Here the CDR3 reads CASSSSREAETQYF. CDR3 nucleotides: TGTGCCAGCAGCTCATCCAGGGAAGCGGAGACCCAGTACTTC. Full variable domain (missing parts from reference TRBV13 and TRBJ2-5): AAGVIQSPRHLIKEKRETATLKCYPIPRHDTVYWYQQGPGQDPQFLISFYEKMQSDKGSIPDRFSAQQFSDYHSELNMSSLELGDSALYFCASSSSREAETQYFGPGTRLLVL.

This clonotype has a handful of counts. The chain uses TRBV7-2 and TRBJ1-6; a weak D match, TRBD1 (6 bases). Trimming pared 2 bases from V and 9 bases from J, leaving 14 bases between. Germline CDR1 reads SGHTA; CDR2 reads FQGNSA. The CDR3 has 15 amino acids. For the CDR3, the DNA is TGTGCCAGCAGCTTATTCCGACAGGCAGGTTCACCCCTCCACTTT. Translating gives CASSLFRQAGSPLHF.

This clonotype was counted ten times or more. The rearrangement links TRBV6-1 to TRBJ2-1; a possible D gene is TRBD1 (6 bases). Looked up from germline, CDR1 is MNHNS and CDR2 is SASEGT. CDR3 length: 14 amino acids. V lost 3 bases and J lost 13, with 19 bases in between. Here the CDR3 reads CASSETGPQSTQFF. In DNA form, the CDR3 reads TGTGCCAGCAGTGAGACAGGACCCCAGAGTACCCAGTTCTTC.

V usage is TRBV11-3 and J usage is TRBJ2-2; tentatively, D is TRBD2 (5 bases). Germline V gene data show CDR1 as SGHNT and CDR2 as YENEEA. V was cut by 4 bases and J by 0 bases, with 15 bases left in between. This CDR3 region has 17 residues. For the CDR3, the DNA is TGTGCCAGCAGCTCATCCCCAACAGCGGCGAACACCGGGGAGCTGTTTTTT. Translating gives CASSSSPTAANTGELFF.

The table lists this clonotype with many counts. The chain links TRBV13 to TRBJ2-3; D possibly uses TRBD1 or TRBD2 (6 bases each). The CDR3 length is 15 residues. The V gene's germline CDR1 is PRHDT and CDR2 FYEKMQ (reference sequence). V lost 2 bases, J lost 6 bases, and 15 bases lay in between. The CDR3 region has the DNA TGTGCCAGCAGCTTACCGGGGGCCACAGGGGATACGCAGTATTTT. Protein: CASSLPGATGDTQYF.

This clonotype was recorded a few times. The V and J genes are TRBV28 and TRBJ1-2; a weak D match, TRBD1 (5 bases). V was pared by 4 bases and J by 8 bases, with 14 bases between. Germline CDR1 and CDR2: MDHEN and SYDVKM. The CDR3 loop spans 13 amino acids. The CDR3 sequence: CASSSGTQRGYTF. The CDR3 DNA is TGTGCCAGCAGTTCGGGGACCCAGAGGGGCTACACCTTC.

Ten or more counts support this clonotype. The V call is TRBV7-9, the J call TRBJ1-4; no firm D call. The CDR3 is 13 residues long. The V end lost 10 bases, the J end lost 7 bases, and 16 bases lay between the germline ends. Germline CDR1 is SEHNR and CDR2 is FQNEAQ (reference sequence). The CDR3 DNA is TGTGCCACCCCGGTCAGATCGGGTGAAAAACTGTTTTTT. The encoded protein is CATPVRSGEKLFF.

This clonotype was counted at least ten times. The J gene is TRBJ1-4, the V gene TRBV20-1, with D perhaps TRBD1 (5 bases). Germline CDR1 DFQATT, CDR2 SNEGSKA (reference sequence). Trimming took off 6 bases at V and 8 bases at J, with 13 bases between the two ends. This CDR3 is built from 12 residues. CDR3 loop: CSAGGQGEKLFF. The CDR3 region has the DNA TGCAGTGCCGGGGGTCAGGGAGAAAAACTGTTTTTT.

Only a few counts were recorded for this clonotype. The V call is TRBV7-9, the J call TRBJ1-1; D not certain. Germline CDR1 and CDR2: SEHNR and FQNEAQ (reference sequence). Trimming removed 5 bases at V and 6 bases at J, with 16 bases between. The CDR3 sequence is 14 residues long. CDR3 region: CASSQINVWAEAFF. CDR3 sequence (DNA): TGTGCCAGCAGCCAGATCAACGTCTGGGCTGAAGCTTTCTTT.

The table lists this clonotype with many counts. The chain uses TRBV20-1 and TRBJ1-2; D might be TRBD1 (5 bases). Germline-derived CDR1 and CDR2 are DFQATT and SNEGSKA (reference sequence). Trimming took 5 bases from V and 4 from J, leaving 17 bases between them. CDR3 size: 14 residues. CDR3: CSASEAGLSYGYTF. In DNA, the CDR3 is TGCAGTGCTTCCGAAGCAGGGTTGAGCTATGGCTACACCTTC.

This clonotype was observed at least ten times. The gene calls are TRBV5-1 and TRBJ2-7; TRBD1 aligns across 9 bases. This CDR3 is built from 16 residues. V lost 4 bases and J lost 7; bases outside the gene matches: 15. Germline CDR1 is SGHRS and CDR2 is YFSETQ. CDR3 DNA sequence: TGCGCCAGCAGCCCAGCGGGGTCAGGACAGGGGAAAGAGCAGTACTTC. Its protein product is CASSPAGSGQGKEQYF.

This clonotype appeared many times. V and J are TRBV6-5 and TRBJ1-5, with D possibly being TRBD1 (6 bases). The CDR3 is 15 residues long. The germline V gene encodes CDR1 MNHEY and CDR2 SVGAGI. The V end was cut by 6 bases, the J end by 0 bases, with 12 bases between. The CDR3 DNA reads TGTGCCAGCAGCTACGACAGGCATAGCAATCAGCCCCAGCATTTT. This translates into CASSYDRHSNQPQHF.

This clonotype was recorded at least ten times. The chain joins TRBV7-4 to TRBJ2-1, with 11 bases matching TRBD1. The junction had 2 bases not matched to a gene; V was cut back by 4 bases and J by 6 bases. The germline V gene has CDR1 SGHVT and CDR2 SQSDAQ. The CDR3 totals 14 residues. The CDR3 DNA sequence: TGTGCCAGCAGCTCCGGGACAGGGGGCAATGAGCAGTTCTTC. It codes for CASSSGTGGNEQFF.

This clonotype was observed a few times. The rearrangement links TRBV24-1 to TRBJ2-3; unclear D gene. Between the trimmed V and J ends, which lost 3 bases and 0 bases, there was a span of 6 bases. The CDR3 runs 14 residues. In germline, CDR1 is KGHDR, CDR2 SFDVKD. CDR3 loop: CATSDARSTDTQYF. For the CDR3, the DNA is TGTGCCACCAGTGATGCCAGGAGCACAGATACGCAGTATTTT.

Ten or more counts support this clonotype. This chain links TRBV10-3 with TRBJ2-3; D unresolved. Germline CDR1 and CDR2: ENHRY and SYGVKD. The V end was cut by 2 bases, the J end by 3 bases, with 6 bases between. This CDR3 has 13 residues. This CDR3 reads CAISEGRTDTQYF. CDR3 sequence (DNA): TGTGCCATCAGTGAGGGGCGGACAGATACGCAGTATTTT.

This clonotype was observed a few times. V and J are TRBV11-2 and TRBJ2-4; D gene unclear. Trimming stripped 0 bases from V and 0 bases from J, with 6 bases between. From germline, CDR1 is SGHAT and CDR2 FQNNGV. This CDR3 is built from 15 residues. DNA for the CDR3: TGTGCCAGCAGCTTAGAATCCTTAGCCAAAAACATTCAGTACTTC. Translating gives CASSLESLAKNIQYF.